This T cell receptor beta chain was sequenced during a study of blood T cell repertoires in COVID-19. Study-wide context: From T cells, B-cell-depleted T cells, or PBMCs came the material, which was cDNA or gDNA.

Germline values: CDR1 SGHAT, CDR2 FQNNGV. This CDR3 is 14 amino acids long. V dropped 4 bases and J dropped 5 bases, with 14 bases sitting between them. Clones were sequenced by immunoSEQ multiplex PCR, and TCRdb holds only the in-frame ones, with some missing. The table includes around 15,000 clones, more than 65% detected once. The chain joins TRBV11-2 to TRBJ2-5; D might be TRBD2 (6 bases). This receptor was taken from a human donor in a cohort sampled during active COVID-19. The sample comprised peripheral blood. CDR3 region: CASSSGPAGETQYF. Here the CDR3 DNA reads TGTGCCAGCAGCTCCGGGCCGGCGGGGGAGACCCAGTACTTC.